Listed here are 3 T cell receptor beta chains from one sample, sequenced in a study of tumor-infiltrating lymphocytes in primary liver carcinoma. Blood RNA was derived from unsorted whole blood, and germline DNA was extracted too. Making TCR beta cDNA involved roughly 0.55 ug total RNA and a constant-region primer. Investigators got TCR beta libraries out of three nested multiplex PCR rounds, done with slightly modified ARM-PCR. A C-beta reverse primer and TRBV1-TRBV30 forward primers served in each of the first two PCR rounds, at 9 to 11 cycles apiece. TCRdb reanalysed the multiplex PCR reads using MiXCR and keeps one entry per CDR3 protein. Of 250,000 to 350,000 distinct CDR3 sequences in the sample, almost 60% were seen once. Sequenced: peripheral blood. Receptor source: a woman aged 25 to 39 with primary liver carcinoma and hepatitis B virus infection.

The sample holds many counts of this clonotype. The CDR3 loop is CASSLGGRAGDEQFF. The CDR3 DNA is TGTGCCAGCAGCTTAGGGGGGAGGGCCGGGGATGAGCAGTTCTTC. The rearrangement joins TRBV11-2 to TRBJ2-1; TRBD2 aligns across 7 bases. V lost 1 base to trimming and J lost 8 bases; unmatched junction nucleotides: 8. The CDR3 sequence is 15 residues long. CDR1 and CDR2 (germline): SGHAT, FQNNGV.

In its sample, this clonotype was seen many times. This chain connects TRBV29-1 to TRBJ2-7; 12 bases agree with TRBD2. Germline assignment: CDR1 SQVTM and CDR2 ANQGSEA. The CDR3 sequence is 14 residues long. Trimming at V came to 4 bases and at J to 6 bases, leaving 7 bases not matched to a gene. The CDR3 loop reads CSVGLAGGPGEQYF. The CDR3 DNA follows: TGCAGCGTTGGGCTAGCGGGAGGGCCGGGCGAGCAGTACTTC.

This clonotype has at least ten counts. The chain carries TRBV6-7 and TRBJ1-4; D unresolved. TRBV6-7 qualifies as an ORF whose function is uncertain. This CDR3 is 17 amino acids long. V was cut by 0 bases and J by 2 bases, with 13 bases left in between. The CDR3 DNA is TGTGCCAGCAGTTACTCGACTGGGAAGATGACTAATGAAAAACTGTTTTTT. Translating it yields CASSYSTGKMTNEKLFF.